This T cell receptor (beta chain) was identified during a study of molecular identifiers for immune sequencing clone quantification. Whole-study context: In replicates, RNA taken from about 20,000 or 100,000 naive CD8 cells was divided five ways, and four portions underwent sequencing.

This clonotype has just a few counts. CD8+CD4-CCR7+CD45RA+ sorting gave the naive CD8 T cells. TCRdb itself ran the PCR reads through MiXCR, one entry per CDR3 protein. Of around 460,000 distinct CDR3 sequences listed, about a fifth are singletons. Trimming removed 0 bases from V and 3 bases from J, with 8 bases in between. Germline CDR1 reads MNHEY; CDR2 reads SVGEGT. The CDR3 consists of 14 residues. The V gene is TRBV6-2 or TRBV6-3, the J gene TRBJ1-2; unclear D gene. The material sequenced was naive CD8+ T cells from blood, with Jurkat cell RNA spiked in. Noted subset: FACS-sorted CD8+CD4-CCR7+CD45RA+ naive T cells. The TCR originated in a human donor in good health. Some libraries in this study had Jurkat cell RNA spiked in. The CDR3 loop reads CASSYSPYDYGYTF. In DNA form, the CDR3 reads TGTGCCAGCAGTTACTCCCCTTACGACTATGGCTACACCTTC.